This T cell receptor beta chain was profiled in a study of response to subunit inactivated influenza vaccine. A single record per CDR3 protein comes from TCRdb applying MiXCR to the RT-PCR reads. This table holds 290,000 or so distinct CDR3 sequences, over 20% found once. V shed 0 bases, J shed 7 bases, and the junction held 16 bases outside the gene matches. The V gene's germline CDR1 is SGHAT and CDR2 FQDESV (reference sequence). The CDR3 loop spans 19 amino acids. This clonotype has more than one count but fewer than ten. Sequenced here: PBMCs from blood, sampled less than 22 months after vaccination. The sequence was collected from a man aged 50-75 years who received an inactivated influenza vaccine. V is TRBV11-1 and J is TRBJ2-2; 8 bases are a match to TRBD1. CDR3 loop: CASSLAPTGQGGSDGELFF. Written as DNA, the CDR3 is TGTGCCAGCAGCTTAGCGCCTACCGGACAGGGTGGAAGTGACGGGGAGCTGTTTTTT.